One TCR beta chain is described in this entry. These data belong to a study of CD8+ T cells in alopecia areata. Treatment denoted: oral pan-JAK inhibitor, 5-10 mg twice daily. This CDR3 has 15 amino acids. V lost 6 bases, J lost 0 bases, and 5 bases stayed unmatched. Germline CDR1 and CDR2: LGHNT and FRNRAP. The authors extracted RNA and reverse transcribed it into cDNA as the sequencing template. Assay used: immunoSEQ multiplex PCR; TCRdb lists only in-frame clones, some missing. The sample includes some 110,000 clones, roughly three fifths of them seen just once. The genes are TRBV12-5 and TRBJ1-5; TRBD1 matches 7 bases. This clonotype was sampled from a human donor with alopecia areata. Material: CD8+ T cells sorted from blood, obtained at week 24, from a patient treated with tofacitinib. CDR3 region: CASGGGQISNQPQHF. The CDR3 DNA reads TGTGCTAGTGGGGGGGGACAGATTAGCAATCAGCCCCAGCATTTT.